This TCR beta chain was sequenced during a study of T-cell memory formation after mild COVID-19. A single record per CDR3 protein comes from TCRdb applying MiXCR to the 5' RACE reads. The data hold fewer than 600,000 distinct CDR3 sequences, with approximately 21% observed a single time. This clonotype was observed a handful of times. This CDR3 region has 14 residues. The V gene's germline CDR1 is SGHRS and CDR2 YFSETQ. V was pared by 4 bases and J by 8 bases, with 18 bases between. This clonotype originated in an adult woman who had mild COVID-19 (a few samples of this study predate the infection). Cell type and time point are not known. The chain has TRBV5-1 and TRBJ1-1, with a possible D match to TRBD1 (5 bases). The sequencing input was PBMCs or a T cell subset sorted from them (not recorded which). The CDR3 region is CASSIQGGRTEAFF. The CDR3 nucleotides are TGCGCCAGCAGCATTCAGGGCGGTAGGACCGAAGCTTTCTTT.